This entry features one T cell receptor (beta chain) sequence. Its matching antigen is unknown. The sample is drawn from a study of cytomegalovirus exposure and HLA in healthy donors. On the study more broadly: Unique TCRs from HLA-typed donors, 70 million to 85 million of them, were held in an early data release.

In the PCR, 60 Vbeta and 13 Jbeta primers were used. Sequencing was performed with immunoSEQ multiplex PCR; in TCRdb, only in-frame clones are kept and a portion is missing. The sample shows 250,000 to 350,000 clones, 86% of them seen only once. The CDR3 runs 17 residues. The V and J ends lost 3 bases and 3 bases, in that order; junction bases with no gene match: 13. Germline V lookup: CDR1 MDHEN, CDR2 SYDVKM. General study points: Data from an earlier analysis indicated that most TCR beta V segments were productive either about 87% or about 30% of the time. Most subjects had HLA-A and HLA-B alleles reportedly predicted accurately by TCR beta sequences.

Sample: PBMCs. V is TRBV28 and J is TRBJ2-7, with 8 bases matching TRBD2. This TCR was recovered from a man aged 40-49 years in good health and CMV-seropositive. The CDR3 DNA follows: TGTGCCAGCAGTTTGGAGACTAGCGCCCGACGGGGCTACGAGCAGTACTTC. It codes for CASSLETSARRGYEQYF. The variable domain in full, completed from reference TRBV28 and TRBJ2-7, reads DVKVTQSSRYLVKRTGEKVFLECVQDMDHENMFWYRQDPGLGLRLIYFSYDVKMKEKGDIPEGYSVSREKKERFSLILESASTNQTSMYLCASSLETSARRGYEQYFGPGTRLTVT.